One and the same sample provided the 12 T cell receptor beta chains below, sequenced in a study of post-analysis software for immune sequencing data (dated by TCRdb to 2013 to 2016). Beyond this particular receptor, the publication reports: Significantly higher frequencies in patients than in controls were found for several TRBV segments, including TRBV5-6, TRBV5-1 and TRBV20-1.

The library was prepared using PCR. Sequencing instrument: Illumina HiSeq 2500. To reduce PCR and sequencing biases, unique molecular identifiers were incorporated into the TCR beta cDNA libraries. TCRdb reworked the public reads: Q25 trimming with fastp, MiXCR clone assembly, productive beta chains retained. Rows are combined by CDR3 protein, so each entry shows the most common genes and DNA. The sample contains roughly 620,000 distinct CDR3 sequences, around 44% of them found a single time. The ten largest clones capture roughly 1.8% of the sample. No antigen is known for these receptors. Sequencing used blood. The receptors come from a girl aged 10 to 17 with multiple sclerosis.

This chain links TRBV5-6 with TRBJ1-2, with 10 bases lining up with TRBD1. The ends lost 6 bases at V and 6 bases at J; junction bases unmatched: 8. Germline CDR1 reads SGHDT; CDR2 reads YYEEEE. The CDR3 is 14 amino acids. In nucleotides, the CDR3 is TGTGCCAGCACCGCGACAGGGGGCGCAGATGGCTACACCTTC. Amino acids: CASTATGGADGYTF.

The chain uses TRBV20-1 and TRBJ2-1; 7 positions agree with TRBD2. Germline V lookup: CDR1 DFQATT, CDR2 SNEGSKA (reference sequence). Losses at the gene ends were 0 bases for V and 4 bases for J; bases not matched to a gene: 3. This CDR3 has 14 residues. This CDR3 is CSARDLSGYNEQFF. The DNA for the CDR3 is TGCAGTGCTAGAGATCTTAGCGGGTACAATGAGCAGTTCTTC.

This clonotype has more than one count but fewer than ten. CDR3 protein: CATSSDRAPYNEQFF. In DNA, the CDR3 is TGTGCCACCAGCAGTGACAGGGCCCCATACAATGAGCAGTTCTTC. V is TRBV15 and J is TRBJ2-1; 7 bases map to TRBD1. V dropped 3 bases and J dropped 4; count of bases not matched to a gene: 6. The CDR3 has 15 residues. Per germline, CDR1 LNHNV and CDR2 YYDKDF (reference sequence).

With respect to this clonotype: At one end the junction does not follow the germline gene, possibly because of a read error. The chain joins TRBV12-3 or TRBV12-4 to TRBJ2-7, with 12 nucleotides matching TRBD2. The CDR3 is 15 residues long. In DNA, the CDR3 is TGTGCCCGCAGTCCCCGGACTAGCGGGATTTACGAGCAGTACTTC. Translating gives CARSPRTSGIYEQYF.

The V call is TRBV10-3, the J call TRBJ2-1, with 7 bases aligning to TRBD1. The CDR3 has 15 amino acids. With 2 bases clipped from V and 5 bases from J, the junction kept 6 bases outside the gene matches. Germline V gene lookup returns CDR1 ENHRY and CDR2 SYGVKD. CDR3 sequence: CAISEGTVGNNEQFF. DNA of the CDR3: TGTGCCATCAGTGAGGGGACAGTAGGAAACAATGAGCAGTTCTTC.

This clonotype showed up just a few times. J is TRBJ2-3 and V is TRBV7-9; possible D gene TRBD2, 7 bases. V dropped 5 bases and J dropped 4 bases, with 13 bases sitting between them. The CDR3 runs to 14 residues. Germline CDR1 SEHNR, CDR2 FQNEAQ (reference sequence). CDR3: CASSKAGAADTQYF. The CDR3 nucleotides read TGTGCCAGCAGCAAGGCGGGGGCCGCAGATACGCAGTATTTT. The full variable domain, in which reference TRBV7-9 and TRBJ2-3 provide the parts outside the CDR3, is DTGVSQNPRHKITKRGQNVTFRCDPISEHNRLYWYRQTLGQGPEFLTYFQNEAQLEKSRLLSDRFSAERPKGSFSTLEIQRTEQGDSAMYLCASSKAGAADTQYFGPGTRLTVL.

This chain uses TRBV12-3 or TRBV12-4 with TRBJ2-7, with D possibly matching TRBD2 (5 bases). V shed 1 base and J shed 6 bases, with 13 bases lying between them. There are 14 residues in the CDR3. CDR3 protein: CASSLGLRGFEQYF. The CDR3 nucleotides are TGTGCCAGCAGTTTAGGCCTCCGAGGGTTCGAGCAGTACTTC.

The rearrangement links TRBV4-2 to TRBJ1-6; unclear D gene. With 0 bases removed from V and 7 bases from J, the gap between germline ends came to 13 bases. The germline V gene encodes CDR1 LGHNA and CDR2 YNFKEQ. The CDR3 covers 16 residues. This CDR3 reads CASSQDRAGVNSPLHF. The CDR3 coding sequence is TGTGCCAGCAGCCAAGACCGGGCTGGGGTAAATTCACCCCTCCACTTT.

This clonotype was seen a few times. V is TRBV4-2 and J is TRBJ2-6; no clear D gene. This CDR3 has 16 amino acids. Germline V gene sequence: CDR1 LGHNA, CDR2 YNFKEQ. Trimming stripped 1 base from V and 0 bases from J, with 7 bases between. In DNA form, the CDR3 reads TGTGCCAGCAGCCAAGTCACGAGCTCTGGGGCCAACGTCCTGACTTTC. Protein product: CASSQVTSSGANVLTF.

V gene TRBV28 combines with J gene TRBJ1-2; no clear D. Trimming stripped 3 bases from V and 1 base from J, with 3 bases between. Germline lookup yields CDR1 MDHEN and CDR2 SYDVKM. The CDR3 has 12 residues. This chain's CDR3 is CASSFNNYGYTF. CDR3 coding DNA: TGTGCCAGCAGTTTCAATAACTATGGCTACACCTTC.

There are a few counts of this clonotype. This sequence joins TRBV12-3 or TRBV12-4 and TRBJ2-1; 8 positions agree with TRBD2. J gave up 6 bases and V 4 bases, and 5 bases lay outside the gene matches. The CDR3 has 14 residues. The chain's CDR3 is CASSSGTRVNEQFF. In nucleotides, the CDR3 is TGTGCCAGCAGTTCCGGGACTAGGGTCAATGAGCAGTTCTTC.

The CDR3 coding sequence is TGCGCCAGCAGCTTGGAAGGTCCACAGGGGGTTTCCTATGGCTACACCTTC. Amino acids: CASSLEGPQGVSYGYTF. The chain combines TRBV5-1 with TRBJ1-2, with 8 nucleotides matching TRBD1. The CDR3 totals 17 residues. Germline V gives CDR1 SGHRS, CDR2 YFSETQ. V lost 0 bases to trimming and J lost 4 bases; unmatched junction nucleotides: 11.